Following are 9 T cell receptor beta chains from one sample sequenced in a study of CD8 T cells in Susac syndrome. After extraction with the RNeasy kit, about 0.45 to 1 ug of the RNA was reverse transcribed using random hexamers. TCRdb reanalysed the immunoSEQ multiplex PCR reads using MiXCR and keeps one entry per CDR3 protein. The sample lists 250,000 to 300,000 distinct CDR3 sequences; about 89% were seen once. Sequences were obtained from CD8+ T cells from PBMCs. Every receptor here comes from a human donor with multiple sclerosis.

The rearrangement joins TRBV7-9 to TRBJ1-3; the D is unclear. CDR3 length: 17 amino acids. Germline loops: CDR1 SEHNR, CDR2 FQNEAQ (reference sequence). The V and J ends lost 4 bases and 0 bases respectively, with 16 bases between them. CDR3 sequence (DNA): TGTGCCAGCAGCTCTTTGGGGAGGGTACCCTCTGGAAACACCATATATTTT. This encodes CASSSLGRVPSGNTIYF.

This clonotype was recorded a few times. The rearrangement uses TRBV6-1 and TRBJ1-4, with no clear D. V dropped 5 bases and J dropped 6 bases, with 19 bases sitting between them. Germline V CDR1 and CDR2: MNHNS, SASEGT. The length of the CDR3 is 16 residues. CDR3 protein: CASSPSGEGLDEKLFF. Written as DNA, the CDR3 is TGTGCCAGCAGTCCCTCCGGGGAAGGGCTCGATGAAAAACTGTTTTTT.

This sequence joins TRBV5-4 and TRBJ2-3, with a weak D call TRBD2 (5 bases). The CDR3 has 14 amino acids. Per the germline V gene, CDR1 is SGHNT and CDR2 is YYREEE (reference sequence). With 0 bases removed from V and 8 bases from J, the gap between germline ends came to 13 bases. Here the CDR3 DNA reads TGTGCCAGCAGCTTGGCAGCGGAGCTACGTACGCAGTATTTT. Translating it yields CASSLAAELRTQYF.

The V and J genes are TRBV6-5 and TRBJ2-7; TRBD1 agrees at 8 bases. The germline CDR1 and CDR2 sequences are MNHEY and SVGAGI. The CDR3 loop spans 15 amino acids. After removal of 0 bases from V and 2 bases from J, the junction contained 3 bases not matched to a gene. In nucleotides, the CDR3 is TGTGCCAGCAGTTACTCACAGGGGGACCCCTACGAGCAGTACTTC. Amino acid sequence: CASSYSQGDPYEQYF.

The V and J genes are TRBV7-8 and TRBJ2-1, with 11 bases that match TRBD1. From germline, CDR1 is SGHVS and CDR2 FQNEAQ. The CDR3 totals 15 residues. The trim removed 5 bases at V and 7 bases at J, leaving 7 bases unmatched. In DNA, the CDR3 is TGTGCCAGCAGCCTATACGGGACAGGGGGTAATGAGCAGTTCTTC. This codes for CASSLYGTGGNEQFF.

The rearrangement joins TRBV7-9 to TRBJ2-1; no firm D call. The CDR3 runs to 12 residues. Germline CDR1 is SEHNR and CDR2 is FQNEAQ (reference sequence). V lost 1 base to trimming and J lost 10 bases, with 8 bases between them. The CDR3: CASSLVVGEQFF. The CDR3 DNA is TGTGCCAGCAGCTTAGTGGTTGGGGAGCAGTTCTTC.

This chain's CDR3 is CAISDPTSGSTDTQYF. CDR3 coding DNA: TGTGCCATCAGTGACCCGACTAGCGGGAGCACAGATACGCAGTATTTT. The chain couples TRBV10-3 to TRBJ2-3; 10 nucleotides align to TRBD2. The length of the CDR3 is 16 residues. V trimming: 3 bases; J trimming: 0 bases; junction bases outside the gene matches: 3. Germline CDR1 ENHRY, CDR2 SYGVKD.

V and J are TRBV7-3 and TRBJ2-7; TRBD1 matches at 10 bases. Germline V gene sequence: CDR1 SGHTA, CDR2 FQGTGA. Unmatched junction bases numbered 5, after V lost 3 bases and J lost 3 bases. This CDR3 has 15 amino acids. In DNA form, the CDR3 reads TGTGCCAGCAGCTTGACAGGGACAGGGGACTACGAGCAGTACTTC. Amino acid sequence: CASSLTGTGDYEQYF. The complete variable domain, with remaining parts taken from reference TRBV7-3 and TRBJ2-7, reads GAGVSQTPSNKVTEKGKYVELRCDPISGHTALYWYRQSLGQGPEFLIYFQGTGAADDSGLPNDRFFAVRPEGSVSTLKIQRTERGDSAVYLCASSLTGTGDYEQYFGPGTRLTVT.

Here the CDR3 DNA reads TGTGCCAGCAGTTGGACGGCCTTCTACAATGAGCAGTTCTTC. Translating gives CASSWTAFYNEQFF. The chain has TRBV6-6 and TRBJ2-1, with D hard to call. Trimming took off 4 bases at V and 3 bases at J, with 10 bases between the two ends. Germline loops: CDR1 MNHNY, CDR2 SVGAGI (reference sequence). This CDR3 is built from 14 residues.